This TCR beta chain was identified in a study of blood T cell repertoires in COVID-19. Background on the study: PBMCs, B-cell-depleted T cells, or T cells provided the cDNA or gDNA that made up the material.

CDR3 length: 13 amino acids. V shed 2 bases and J shed 5 bases, with 9 bases lying between them. In germline, CDR1 is MNHEY, CDR2 SVGAGI. Clinical histories supplied by participants themselves formed the basis of cohort assignment. Profiled with immunoSEQ multiplex PCR; TCRdb holds only in-frame clones, not every one. The data show under 150,000 clones, 84% seen once. Sequencing was performed on PBMCs or T cells enriched from blood (not recorded which). This sequence originates from a man in his fifties or sixties in a cohort exposed to, infected with or recovered from COVID-19 (not recorded which). The gene calls are TRBV6-5 and TRBJ2-5; D might be TRBD1 (6 bases). The CDR3 region is CASSYGGQETQYF. In DNA form, the CDR3 reads TGTGCCAGCAGTTACGGGGGCCAGGAGACCCAGTACTTC.